This TCR beta chain was captured by sequencing in a study of CD8+ T cells in alopecia areata. In the study overall: People stayed on tofacitinib for 6 to 18 months, then stopped the drug for 6 months.

This clone has just a few counts. Its antigen is not identified. Noted treatment: oral pan-JAK inhibitor, 5-10 mg twice daily. Sorting of CD4+ and CD8+ T cells was performed on PBMCs. cDNA reverse transcribed from extracted RNA served as the sequencing template. The repertoire was sequenced with immunoSEQ multiplex PCR; TCRdb's copy has only in-frame clones and lacks some. The data hold around 200,000 clones, with around three fifths observed a single time. Study-wide results and limits: Lesional scalp displayed greater clonality than normal scalp, most notably in alopecia totalis/universalis.

This CDR3 has 12 residues. Germline lookup yields CDR1 SQVTM and CDR2 ANQGSEA. With 4 bases removed from V and 4 bases from J, the gap between germline ends came to 11 bases. This rearrangement joins TRBV29-1 to TRBJ2-7; tentatively, D is TRBD2 (6 bases). This receptor was identified in a human donor with alopecia areata. Sequenced material: CD8+ T cells sorted from blood, taken at week 24, from a patient treated with tofacitinib. For the CDR3, the DNA is TGCAGCGTTGTGGGGGACTTATACGAGCAGTACTTC. It is translated as CSVVGDLYEQYF.